This paragraph covers one TCR beta chain sequence. The naive CD8 population came from CD45RO-negative cells selected for CCR7, without terminally differentiated effector memory CD45RA+ cells. The data were obtained in a study of shared clonotypes between healthy human individuals. Trimming stripped 3 bases from V and 2 bases from J, with 17 bases between. The germline V gene has CDR1 MNHEY and CDR2 SVGAGI. CDR3 length: 16 residues. TCRdb's copy holds only in-frame clones and misses some; the assay was immunoSEQ multiplex PCR. The data show around 2,000,000 clones, with around 96% seen just once and around 1.1% held by the top ten.

Sequenced sample: naive CD8+ T cells sorted from blood. This TCR came from a man younger than 30 in good health. The chain employs TRBV6-5 and TRBJ2-7; D might be TRBD1 (6 bases). CDR3 sequence: CASSYGVRGNAYEQYF. Here the CDR3 DNA reads TGTGCCAGCAGTTATGGGGTCAGGGGAAACGCCTACGAGCAGTACTTC.